This TCR beta chain was sequenced during a study of blood T cells in healthy people across ages (dated by TCRdb to about 2015). A note on the overall study: In model experiments, template switching captured about one uniquely barcoded TCR beta cDNA molecule for every two T cells. Four age groups were formed from the donors: young (average approximately 15 years), middle-aged (roughly 38), aged (62) and long-lived (less than 85). To avoid experimental bias, donors of different ages were spread randomly across the sequencing lanes. Using the same blood draw, the study looked at two additional independent replicas of 1 million unique cDNA reads for two donors, one aged 18 to 30 and the other aged 80 or older. The study measured age-related changes in TCR beta repertoire diversity using deep sequencing normalized with unique cDNA molecular identifiers.

This clonotype was found a few times. This clone's antigen is unknown. Base-call qualities are not available, and no considerably larger clone is one nucleotide away. What the study reported, not specific to this receptor: Because profiling used bulk unsorted PBMCs, naive and antigen-experienced compartments could not be compared conclusively. As age increased, observed TCR beta diversity per million T cells dropped in a roughly linear way, and a significant reduction was already evident by age about 40. There was a strong correlation between observed TCR beta diversity and the percentage of naive T cells measured by flow cytometry. The long-lived group showed more naive CD4+ T cells, fewer expanded clones and increased TCR diversity than the aged group, suggesting age selection. Estimates of total diversity from one million sequenced T cells were regarded as lower bounds and underestimates. The CMV infection status of donors was not known, potentially confounding age-related changes in expanded clonotypes.

Libraries came from 5' RACE. Sequencing used an Illumina HiSeq 2500. A second 7 to 11 cycle PCR used a sample-barcoded 5' primer and a J-beta primer mix. A unique molecular identifier was introduced onto each TCR beta cDNA molecule by a template-switch 5' adaptor carrying 12 random nucleotides. Each sample yielded at least 3 million CDR3-containing paired-end reads. All of the RNA was converted into first-strand cDNA using the Mint cDNA synthesis kit, with a TRBC-specific oligonucleotide serving as the primer. Following uracil-DNA glycosylase treatment, all cDNA underwent a first 18-cycle PCR with the universal primers M1SS and BC2_uni_R. The authors processed their data as follows. For normalization, 1 million high-quality reads, each with a distinct molecular identifier, were randomly selected from each sample. Instead of being binned into consensus sequences, reads that shared molecular identifiers were thrown out. CDR3 identification, clonotype clustering and error correction used MiTCR with a Q25 quality threshold and the strictest error-elimination algorithm. A nonparametric unseen species model with Euler transformation was used to estimate a lower bound on total TCR beta diversity. TCRdb took the public reads, trimmed them with fastp at Q25, ran MiXCR for clone calling and kept in-frame beta chains. Each entry merges the rows of one CDR3 protein and shows their most common DNA and genes. The V and J calls here are based on TCRdb, not the publication. This sample holds over 600,000 distinct CDR3 sequences; approximately 40% were observed only once. The ten largest clones take up 30% of the sample.

The CDR3 holds 15 amino acids from the cysteine to the phenylalanine. The sequence is cut down to CDR3 DNA, 45 bases in frame from base 1. V gives up 2 bases and J gives up 4 bases, and the segment between their germline ends measures 15 bases. The germline V gene (reference sequence) specifies LGHDT as CDR1 and YNNKEL as CDR2. The approximately 39 donors, aged about 6 to 95 years, were systemically healthy Caucasian individuals from Russia. Each donor gave approximately 10 milliliters of peripheral blood, collected into EDTA-treated Vacutainer tubes. Ficoll-Paque density-gradient centrifugation was used to isolate PBMCs, with at least 7 million obtained per sample. Trizol reagent was used to extract total RNA from PBMCs, with at least 5.5 micrograms per sample. For every donor, flow cytometry on a PBMC aliquot measured the percentage of naive CD45RAhigh/CD27high T cells.

The chain is assembled from TRBV3-1 and TRBJ2-7, with the identity of the D gene unclear. The clonotype was recovered from a man aged 80 or over in good health. Sequences were obtained from blood. The sequenced DNA is TGTGCCAGCAGCCAATACTCCGTCGAGCCATACGAGCAGTACTTC. Translated, it reads CASSQYSVEPYEQYF.